The next 17 T cell receptor beta chains were all read from a single sample in a study of shared clonotypes between healthy human individuals (dated by TCRdb to 2020 to 2021). Library preparation used the immunoSEQ multiplex PCR assay. TCRdb retrieved this table from immuneACCESS and kept in-frame rearrangements only. Not all clones are present; in checked studies, unresolved V genes account for under half, and no reason is known for the remainder. The sample includes about a million clones, with 77% observed a single time. The ten largest clones capture over 0.8% of the sample. The source material was memory CD4+ T cells from PBMCs. The cell subset or site label, as the study defines it: CD45RA-negative fraction. These receptors all stem from a young man in good health. Some clones in this sample may be carry-over from other donors' samples.

The chain's CDR3 is CASSPIAGKDQPQHF. CDR3 bases: TGTGCCAGCTCACCAATTGCGGGGAAGGATCAGCCCCAGCATTTT. J is TRBJ1-5 and V is TRBV18; D not certain. The germline V gene encodes CDR1 KGHSH and CDR2 LQKENI. With 2 bases removed from V and 5 bases from J, the gap between germline ends came to 13 bases. The CDR3 spans 15 residues.

The chain joins TRBV30 to TRBJ1-6, with 8 bases fitting TRBD1. The CDR3 extends over 14 amino acids. Unmatched junction bases numbered 5, after V lost 1 base and J lost 9 bases. Per the germline V gene, CDR1 is GTSNPN and CDR2 is SVGIG (reference sequence). In nucleotides, the CDR3 is TGTGCCTGGAGTGCCGGACAGGGAGGTTCACCCCTCCACTTT. It translates to CAWSAGQGGSPLHF.

This clone has just a few counts. The chain is built from TRBV28 and TRBJ2-4; D is ambiguous. CDR3 length: 16 amino acids. With 6 bases removed from V and 0 bases from J, the gap between germline ends came to 15 bases. The V gene's germline CDR1 is MDHEN and CDR2 SYDVKM. The CDR3 reads CASSPLLLVAKNIQYF. The CDR3 region has the DNA TGTGCCAGCAGCCCCCTACTCCTGGTAGCCAAAAACATTCAGTACTTC. Combining the CDR3 with reference TRBV28 and TRBJ2-4 gives the whole variable domain DVKVTQSSRYLVKRTGEKVFLECVQDMDHENMFWYRQDPGLGLRLIYFSYDVKMKEKGDIPEGYSVSREKKERFSLILESASTNQTSMYLCASSPLLLVAKNIQYFGAGTRLSVL.

The CDR3 DNA sequence: TGTGCCAGCAAGAGACTAGCGGGAGTGAGTGGGGGGGCCTACGAGCAGTACTTC. It yields the protein CASKRLAGVSGGAYEQYF. This chain uses TRBV27 with TRBJ2-7; 12 nucleotides line up with TRBD2. The CDR3 covers 18 residues. Per germline, CDR1 MNHEY and CDR2 SMNVEV (reference sequence). Losses at the gene ends were 7 bases for V and 2 bases for J; bases not matched to a gene: 15.

The chain couples TRBV28 to TRBJ2-2; D uncertain. Germline assignment: CDR1 MDHEN and CDR2 SYDVKM. The V gene lost 5 bases and the J gene lost 6 bases, with 10 bases spanning the gap. This CDR3 comprises 13 residues. The DNA for the CDR3 is TGTGCCAGCAGTCTGCGACATGCCGGGGAGCTGTTTTTT. The encoded protein is CASSLRHAGELFF. The full variable domain, completed using reference TRBV28 and TRBJ2-2, is DVKVTQSSRYLVKRTGEKVFLECVQDMDHENMFWYRQDPGLGLRLIYFSYDVKMKEKGDIPEGYSVSREKKERFSLILESASTNQTSMYLCASSLRHAGELFFGEGSRLTVL.

This chain links TRBV9 with TRBJ2-2, with a weak D call TRBD2 (7 bases). The CDR3 contains 15 residues. CDR1 is SGDLS and CDR2 is YYNGEE in the germline V gene. The V end was cut by 0 bases, the J end by 4 bases, with 10 bases between. Written as DNA, the CDR3 is TGTGCCAGCAGCGTAGCGCGGGGGCCCACCGGGGAGCTGTTTTTT. Its translation is CASSVARGPTGELFF.

CDR3 amino acids: CASSQDSSGYNEQFF. CDR3 coding DNA: TGCGCCAGCAGCCAAGACAGTAGCGGTTACAATGAGCAGTTCTTC. V gene TRBV4-1 combines with J gene TRBJ2-1; D is perhaps TRBD2 (6 bases). Germline lookup yields CDR1 MGHRA and CDR2 YSYEKL. Trimming pared 0 bases from V and 4 bases from J, leaving 10 bases between. The length of the CDR3 is 15 residues.

The CDR3 is CASSLVGLGGASYEQYF. CDR3 nucleotide sequence: TGTGCCAGCAGCTTGGTGGGTCTGGGGGGGGCCTCCTACGAGCAGTACTTC. The chain employs TRBV5-8 and TRBJ2-7; maybe TRBD2 (7 bases). This CDR3 contains 17 residues. Trimming left V 0 bases short and J 0 bases short, with 16 bases between. Germline CDR1 reads SGHTS; CDR2 reads YDEGEE.

This clone was counted only a few times. The rearrangement joins TRBV29-1 to TRBJ1-1; D unclear. Deletions cut 7 bases from V and 0 bases from J, with 18 bases between. Germline V gives CDR1 SQVTM, CDR2 ANQGSEA. The CDR3 has 15 residues. The CDR3 nucleotides are TGCAGCGGAACAGCGGGGTGGGGAATGAACACTGAAGCTTTCTTT. Translating it yields CSGTAGWGMNTEAFF.

The chain joins TRBV7-2 to TRBJ2-2; D is possibly TRBD2 (5 bases). The CDR3 is 14 residues long. Germline V gene lookup returns CDR1 SGHTA and CDR2 FQGNSA. V shed 3 bases and J shed 6 bases, with 11 bases lying between them. The CDR3 nucleotides read TGTGCCAGCAGCTTCGATCTGCGGGCCGGGGAGCTGTTTTTT. Its protein is CASSFDLRAGELFF.

This chain links TRBV6-1 with TRBJ1-2; D is possibly TRBD1 (6 bases). Germline V gene sequence: CDR1 MNHNS, CDR2 SASEGT. With 7 bases removed from V and 4 bases from J, the gap between germline ends came to 13 bases. CDR3 length: 13 residues. The CDR3 nucleotides read TGTGCCAGCACCATAACAGGGATCTATGGCTACACCTTC. This gives the protein CASTITGIYGYTF.

The CDR3, as DNA: TGTGCCAGCAGTTCTGGCAGTTCGAACACTGAAGCTTTCTTT. As protein: CASSSGSSNTEAFF. V and J are TRBV28 and TRBJ1-1; D is ambiguous. Trimming cost V 4 bases and J 1 base, with 10 bases left between them. Germline V gives CDR1 MDHEN, CDR2 SYDVKM. There are 14 residues in the CDR3.

The gene calls are TRBV12-5 and TRBJ2-7; 8 positions match TRBD1. Germline V gene sequence: CDR1 LGHNT, CDR2 FRNRAP. With 6 bases clipped from V and 4 bases from J, the junction kept 11 bases outside the gene matches. The CDR3 sequence is 15 residues long. The CDR3 DNA sequence: TGTGCTAGTGGCCCCCGGCCGGACAGGGTATACGAGCAGTACTTC. This sequence encodes CASGPRPDRVYEQYF.

The chain combines TRBV7-3 with TRBJ2-3; no clear D gene. Germline assignment: CDR1 SGHTA and CDR2 FQGTGA. V was trimmed by 5 bases and J by 5 bases, leaving 11 bases between them. There are 13 residues in the CDR3. The CDR3 nucleotides read TGTGCCAGCAGCCTTCAGGAGAGAGATACGCAGTATTTT. Translation gives CASSLQERDTQYF.

V gene TRBV9 combines with J gene TRBJ1-3; the D gene is possibly TRBD1 (6 bases). V was trimmed by 3 bases and J by 0 bases, leaving 10 bases between them. This CDR3 region has 15 residues. The germline V gene encodes CDR1 SGDLS and CDR2 YYNGEE. CDR3 loop: CASSGQVPSGNTIYF. CDR3 DNA: TGTGCCAGCAGCGGACAGGTCCCCTCTGGAAACACCATATATTTT.

This chain links TRBV10-3 with TRBJ2-1, with 8 bases fitting TRBD1. Per the germline V gene, CDR1 is ENHRY and CDR2 is SYGVKD. V lost 2 bases, J lost 8 bases, and 5 bases stayed unmatched. This CDR3 spans 14 amino acids. CDR3: CAISEGQGAYEQFF. CDR3 sequence (DNA): TGTGCCATCAGTGAGGGGCAGGGGGCTTATGAGCAGTTCTTC.

The rearrangement uses TRBV5-1 and TRBJ2-7; 7 bases match TRBD2. Per germline, CDR1 SGHRS and CDR2 YFSETQ. CDR3 size: 18 residues. V shed 4 bases, J shed 2 bases, and the junction held 18 bases outside the gene matches. As DNA, the CDR3 is TGCGCCAGCAGCCCTGGAGCCCGCAAGTTGGCGGGGGCCTACGAGCAGTACTTC. Translating it yields CASSPGARKLAGAYEQYF.